The T cell receptor beta chain described here comes from a study of blood T cells in healthy people across ages (dated by TCRdb to 2014 to 2015). Background on the whole study: In model experiments, template switching captured about one uniquely barcoded TCR beta cDNA molecule for every two T cells. Donors were grouped into four age groups: young (average roughly 17 years), middle-aged (around 39), aged (about 60) and long-lived (around 80). Donors of different ages were randomly distributed across sequencing lanes to avoid experimental bias. Using deep sequencing normalized with unique cDNA molecular identifiers, the study measured how TCR beta repertoire diversity changes with age. The study analyzed two additional independent replicas of 1 million unique cDNA reads from the same blood draw for two donors, one aged 18 to 30 and one aged 80 or older.

Libraries were made using 5' RACE. Sequencing took place on an Illumina HiSeq 2500. The second PCR ran for roughly 7 to 12 cycles and used a J-beta primer mix along with a sample-barcoded 5' primer. A unique molecular identifier was introduced onto each TCR beta cDNA molecule by a template-switch 5' adaptor carrying 12 random nucleotides. At least 2.5 million CDR3-containing paired-end reads were obtained from each sample. First-strand cDNA was synthesized from all RNA with the Mint cDNA synthesis kit, primed by a TRBC-specific oligonucleotide. Following uracil-DNA glycosylase treatment, all cDNA underwent a first 18-cycle PCR with the universal primers M1SS and BC2_uni_R. The published analysis was carried out like this. For normalization, 1 million high-quality reads, each with a distinct molecular identifier, were randomly selected from each sample. Instead of being binned into consensus sequences, reads that shared molecular identifiers were thrown out. CDR3 identification, clonotype clustering and error correction used MiTCR with a Q25 quality threshold and the strictest error-elimination algorithm. A nonparametric unseen species model with Euler transformation was used to estimate lower-bound total TCR beta diversity. TCRdb applied fastp at Q25 and MiXCR to the public reads, then kept only in-frame beta chains. One record per CDR3 amino acid sequence lists the most common genes and DNA. Clone size and V and J calls follow TCRdb, not the original study. For this sample there are about 1.8 million distinct CDR3 sequences; roughly 50% appear just once. Together, the top ten hold 2.1% of the sample.

In the case of this clonotype: Its antigen has not been determined. Base-call qualities are not available, and no considerably larger clone is one nucleotide away.

The junction shows trimming of 5 bases on V and 6 bases on J, and the gene matches do not reach 8 bases of it. The germline V gene encodes CDR1 MNHEY and CDR2 SVGEGT. There are 14 amino acids in the CDR3, from cysteine to phenylalanine inclusive. Only the CDR3 DNA is retained, 42 bases long and in frame from the first base. The research as a whole found: There was a strong correlation between observed TCR beta diversity and the percentage of naive T cells measured by flow cytometry. Total diversity estimates from one million sequenced T cells were considered lower bounds and underestimates. Observed TCR beta diversity per million T cells fell roughly linearly with age, and a significant reduction was already apparent by age around 44. The CMV infection status of donors was not known, potentially confounding age-related changes in expanded clonotypes. Bulk unsorted PBMC profiling prevented conclusive comparison of naive and antigen-experienced compartments. The long-lived group showed more naive CD4+ T cells, fewer expanded clones and increased TCR diversity than the aged group, suggesting age selection.

The donors were a few dozen Caucasian individuals from Russia, aged roughly 6 to 100 years, who were systemically healthy. Each donor gave around 9.5 milliliters of peripheral blood, collected into EDTA-treated Vacutainer tubes. Ficoll-Paque density-gradient centrifugation was used to isolate PBMCs, with at least 7 million obtained per sample. Total RNA was extracted from PBMCs with Trizol reagent, with at least 5 micrograms obtained per sample. For every donor, an aliquot of PBMCs went through flow cytometry to measure the percentages of naive CD45RAhigh/CD27high T cells. The sample consisted of blood. The chain is encoded by TRBV6-2 or TRBV6-3 joined to TRBJ2-7; the junction holds 9 bases that match TRBD1. The clonotype originates from a woman in her forties in good health. In nucleotide form, the sequence is TGTGCCAGCAGTCACACAGGGGGCAGAGGCGAGCAGTACTTC. Translated, it gives CASSHTGGRGEQYF.